Reported below is one TCR beta chain. What this receptor recognizes is not known. No qualities accompany the bases; no much larger clone lies one base away. At one collaborating source in Seattle, patients were enrolled during active infection and were followed longitudinally through the course of disease. Collaborating institutions collected whole blood in K2EDTA tubes following their own protocols. Collaborator samples were shipped for TCRbeta analysis as frozen whole blood, isolated PBMCs, or DNA extracted from either sample type. The data belong to a study of blood T cell repertoires in COVID-19 (dated by TCRdb to the early 2020s). At the level of the whole study: Samples from collaborators originated in the United States, Italy and Spain and spanned both the acute and convalescent phases of COVID-19. The material from the prospective study consisted of cDNA or gDNA derived from T cells, B-cell-depleted T cells, or PBMCs. The dataset comprised deeply sampled blood TCRbeta repertoires from subjects exposed to, actively infected with, or recovered from COVID-19. A freely available public database, intended as a resource for researchers studying the immune response to SARS-CoV-2, is where the repertoires were released. The samples were drawn from two sources: the first 160 participants of the ongoing ImmuneRACE study, and 1,200 or so subjects contributed by 6 global collaborators. Nearly every sample came with metadata listing a de-identified subject ID, COVID-19 status, age in years and sex. Where HLA class I and class II types were available, the types were taken from metadata supplied by the sample provider, not from assay-based typing.

CDR1 and CDR2, looked up from the germline V gene (reference sequence), are LNHDA and SQIVND. Relative to germline, V is 3 bases shorter and J is 6 bases shorter, with 9 bases between their ends. Including cysteine and phenylalanine, the CDR3 has 12 amino acids. Kept here is only the CDR3 DNA, which spans 36 bases and is read in frame from base 1. What the work shows at the level of the full study, not this receptor alone: How much clinical and demographic metadata was included differed by source and by participant, and the metadata was provided uncurated.

The immunoSEQ Assay, a bias-controlled multiplex PCR, was used to amplify TCRbeta CDR3 regions from genomic DNA. The original methods were these. The number of nucleated cells in each sample was estimated from the amplification of reference gene primers within the assay. Sequence reads were collapsed and filtered to measure the absolute abundance of every unique TCRbeta CDR3 rearrangement. Productive Simpson clonality was computed per sample as the square root of Simpson's diversity index over productive rearrangements. TCRdb provides this immuneACCESS table in a form limited to in-frame rearrangements. Some clones are lacking; in checked studies, under half of them reflect an unresolved V gene, and why the rest are absent is not known. V and J calls and clone size are given by that table; D and trimming were obtained from the DNA. This sample has 150,000 to 200,000 clones in its table, and 86% of those were observed once. Of the sample, roughly 9.8% falls within the top ten clones.

This receptor was identified in a woman aged 60-75 years with COVID-19, enrolled during active disease. The chain couples TRBV19 to TRBJ2-7; TRBD2 is perhaps the D gene, given 5 matching bases. Sequencing was performed on peripheral blood. The nucleotides are TGTGCCAGTAGTATGAGGGCGGGCGAGCAGTACTTC. This sequence encodes CASSMRAGEQYF.